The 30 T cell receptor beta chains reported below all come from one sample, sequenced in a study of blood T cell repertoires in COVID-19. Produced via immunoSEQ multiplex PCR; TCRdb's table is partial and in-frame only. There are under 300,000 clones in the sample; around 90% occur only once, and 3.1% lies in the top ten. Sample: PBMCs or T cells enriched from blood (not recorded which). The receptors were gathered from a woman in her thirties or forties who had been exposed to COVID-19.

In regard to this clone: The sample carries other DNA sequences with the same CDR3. CDR3 nucleotides: TGTGCCAGCAGCCAAGCAGGCAGCTATGGCTACACCTTC. Translation gives CASSQAGSYGYTF. The chain joins TRBV3-1 (or the pseudogene TRBV3-2) to TRBJ1-2; no reliable D call. CDR3 length: 13 residues. V shed 1 base and J shed 4 bases, with 7 bases lying between them. CDR1 is LGHDT and CDR2 is YNNKEL in the germline V gene (reference sequence).

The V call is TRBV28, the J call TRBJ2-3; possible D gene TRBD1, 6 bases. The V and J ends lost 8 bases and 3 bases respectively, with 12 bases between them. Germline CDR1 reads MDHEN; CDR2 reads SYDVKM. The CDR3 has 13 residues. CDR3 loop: CASLQGWTDTQYF. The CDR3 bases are TGTGCCAGCTTACAGGGTTGGACAGATACGCAGTATTTT.

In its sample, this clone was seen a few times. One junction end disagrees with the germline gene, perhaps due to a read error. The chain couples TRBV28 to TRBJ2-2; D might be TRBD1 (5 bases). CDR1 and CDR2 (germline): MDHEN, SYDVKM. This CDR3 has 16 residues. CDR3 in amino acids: CASILGHGPNTGELFF. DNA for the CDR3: TGTGCCAGCATTTTAGGACACGGGCCGAACACCGGGGAGCTGTTTTTT.

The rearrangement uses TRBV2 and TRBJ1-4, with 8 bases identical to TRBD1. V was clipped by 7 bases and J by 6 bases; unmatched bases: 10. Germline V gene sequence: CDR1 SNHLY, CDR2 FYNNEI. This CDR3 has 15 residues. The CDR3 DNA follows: TGTGCCAGCAACGTCGACAGGGGTCGAGATGAAAAACTGTTTTTT. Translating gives CASNVDRGRDEKLFF.

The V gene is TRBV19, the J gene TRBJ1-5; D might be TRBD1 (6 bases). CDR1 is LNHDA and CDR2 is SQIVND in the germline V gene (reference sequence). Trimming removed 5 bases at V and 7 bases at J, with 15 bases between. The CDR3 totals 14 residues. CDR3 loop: CASSFSGEGQPQHF. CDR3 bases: TGTGCCAGTAGTTTTTCAGGGGAGGGACAGCCCCAGCATTTT.

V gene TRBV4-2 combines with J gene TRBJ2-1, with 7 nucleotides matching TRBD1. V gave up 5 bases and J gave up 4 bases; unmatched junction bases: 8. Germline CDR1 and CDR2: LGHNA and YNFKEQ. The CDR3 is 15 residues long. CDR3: CASSNPGQLYNEQFF. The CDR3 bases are TGTGCCAGCAGCAATCCGGGACAGTTATACAATGAGCAGTTCTTC.

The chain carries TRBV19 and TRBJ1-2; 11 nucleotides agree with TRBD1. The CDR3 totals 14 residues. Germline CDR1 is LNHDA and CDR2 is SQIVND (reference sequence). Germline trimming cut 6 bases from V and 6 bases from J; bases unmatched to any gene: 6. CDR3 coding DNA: TGTGCCAGTAGCCCGGACAGGGGGCGAGATGGCTACACCTTC. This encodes CASSPDRGRDGYTF.

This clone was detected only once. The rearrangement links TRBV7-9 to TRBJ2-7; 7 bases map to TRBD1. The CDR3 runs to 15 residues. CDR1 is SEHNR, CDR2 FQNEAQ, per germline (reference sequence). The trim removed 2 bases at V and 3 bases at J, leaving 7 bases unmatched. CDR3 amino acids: CASSLIRDRDYEQYF. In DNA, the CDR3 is TGTGCCAGCAGCTTAATACGAGACAGGGACTACGAGCAGTACTTC. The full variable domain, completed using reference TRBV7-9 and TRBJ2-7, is DTGVSQNPRHKITKRGQNVTFRCDPISEHNRLYWYRQTLGQGPEFLTYFQNEAQLEKSRLLSDRFSAERPKGSFSTLEIQRTEQGDSAMYLCASSLIRDRDYEQYFGPGTRLTVT.

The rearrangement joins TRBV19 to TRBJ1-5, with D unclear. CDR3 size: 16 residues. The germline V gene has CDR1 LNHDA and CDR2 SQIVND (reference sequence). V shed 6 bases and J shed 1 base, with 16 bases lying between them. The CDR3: CASSKSEVWSNQPQHF. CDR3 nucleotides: TGTGCCAGTAGCAAGTCCGAGGTGTGGAGCAATCAGCCCCAGCATTTT.

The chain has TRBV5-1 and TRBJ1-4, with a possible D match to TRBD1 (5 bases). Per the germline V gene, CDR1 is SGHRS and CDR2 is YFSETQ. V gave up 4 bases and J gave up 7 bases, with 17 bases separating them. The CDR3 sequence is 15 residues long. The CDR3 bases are TGCGCCAGCAGCCCGGTTACAACGGGGGGTGAAAAACTGTTTTTT. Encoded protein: CASSPVTTGGEKLFF.

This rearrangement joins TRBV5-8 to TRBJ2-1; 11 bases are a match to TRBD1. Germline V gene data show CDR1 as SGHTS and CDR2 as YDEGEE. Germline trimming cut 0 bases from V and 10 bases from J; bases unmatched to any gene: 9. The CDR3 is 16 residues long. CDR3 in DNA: TGTGCCAGCAGCTTGGTGACCGGACAGGGGGCAGGGGAGCAGTTCTTC. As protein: CASSLVTGQGAGEQFF.

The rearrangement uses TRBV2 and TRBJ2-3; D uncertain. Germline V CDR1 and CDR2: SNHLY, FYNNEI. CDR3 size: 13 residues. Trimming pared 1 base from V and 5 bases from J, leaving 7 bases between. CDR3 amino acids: CASSEGLRDTQYF. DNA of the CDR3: TGTGCCAGCAGTGAAGGCCTTAGAGATACGCAGTATTTT.

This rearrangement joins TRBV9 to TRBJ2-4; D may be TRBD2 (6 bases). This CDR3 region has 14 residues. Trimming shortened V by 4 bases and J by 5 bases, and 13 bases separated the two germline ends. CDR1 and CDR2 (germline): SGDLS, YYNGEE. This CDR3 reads CASSSTSQENIQYF. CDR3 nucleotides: TGTGCCAGCAGCTCTACTAGCCAGGAAAACATTCAGTACTTC.

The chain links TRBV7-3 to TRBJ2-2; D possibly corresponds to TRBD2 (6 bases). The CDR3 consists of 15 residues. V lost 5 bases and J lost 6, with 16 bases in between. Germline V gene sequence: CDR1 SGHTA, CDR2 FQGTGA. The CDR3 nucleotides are TGTGCCAGCAGCCCTCCACTAGCAGGTGCCGGGGAGCTGTTTTTT. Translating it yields CASSPPLAGAGELFF. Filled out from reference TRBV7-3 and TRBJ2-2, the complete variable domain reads GAGVSQTPSNKVTEKGKYVELRCDPISGHTALYWYRQSLGQGPEFLIYFQGTGAADDSGLPNDRFFAVRPEGSVSTLKIQRTERGDSAVYLCASSPPLAGAGELFFGEGSRLTVL.

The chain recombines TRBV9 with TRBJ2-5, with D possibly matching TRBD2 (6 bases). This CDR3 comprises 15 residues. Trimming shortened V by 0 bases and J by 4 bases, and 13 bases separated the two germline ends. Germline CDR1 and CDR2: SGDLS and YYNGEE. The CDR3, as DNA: TGTGCCAGCAGCGTAGAGGCTAGCGTATTAGAGACCCAGTACTTC. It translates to CASSVEASVLETQYF.

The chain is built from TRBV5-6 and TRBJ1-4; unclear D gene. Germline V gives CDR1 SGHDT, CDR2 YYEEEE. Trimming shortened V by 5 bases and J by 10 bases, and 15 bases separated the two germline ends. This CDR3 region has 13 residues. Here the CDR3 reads CASRRRIVGKLFF. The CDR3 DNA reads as TGTGCCAGCAGGAGGAGGATTGTCGGAAAACTGTTTTTT. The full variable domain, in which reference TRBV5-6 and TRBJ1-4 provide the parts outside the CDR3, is DAGVTQSPTHLIKTRGQQVTLRCSPKSGHDTVSWYQQALGQGPQFIFQYYEEEERQRGNFPDRFSGHQFPNYSSELNVNALLLGDSALYLCASRRRIVGKLFFGSGTQLSVL.

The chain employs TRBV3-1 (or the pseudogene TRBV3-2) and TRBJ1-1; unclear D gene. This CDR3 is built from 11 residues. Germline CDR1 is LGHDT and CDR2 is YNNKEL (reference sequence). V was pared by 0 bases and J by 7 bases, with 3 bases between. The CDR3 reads CASSQDHEAFF. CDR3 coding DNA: TGTGCCAGCAGCCAAGACCATGAAGCTTTCTTT.

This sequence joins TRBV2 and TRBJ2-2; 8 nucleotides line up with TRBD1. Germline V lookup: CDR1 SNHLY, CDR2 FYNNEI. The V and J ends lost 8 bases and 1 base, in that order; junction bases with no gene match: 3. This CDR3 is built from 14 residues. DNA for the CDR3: TGTGCCAGCGGGGGACAGGAGAACACCGGGGAGCTGTTTTTT. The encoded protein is CASGGQENTGELFF.

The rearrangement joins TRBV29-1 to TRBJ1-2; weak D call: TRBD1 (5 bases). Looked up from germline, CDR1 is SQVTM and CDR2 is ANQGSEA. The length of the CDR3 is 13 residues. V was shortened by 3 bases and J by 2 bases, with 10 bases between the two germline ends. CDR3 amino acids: CSVEQNRNYGYTF. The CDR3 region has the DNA TGCAGCGTTGAGCAGAACAGGAACTATGGCTACACCTTC.

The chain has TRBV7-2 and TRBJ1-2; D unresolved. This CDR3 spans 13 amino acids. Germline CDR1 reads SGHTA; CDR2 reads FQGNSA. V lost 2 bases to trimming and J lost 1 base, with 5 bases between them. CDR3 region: CASSLYSNYGYTF. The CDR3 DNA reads TGTGCCAGCAGCTTATACAGTAACTATGGCTACACCTTC. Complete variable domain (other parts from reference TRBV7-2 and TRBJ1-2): GAGVSQSPSNKVTEKGKDVELRCDPISGHTALYWYRQSLGQGLEFLIYFQGNSAPDKSGLPSDRFSAERTGGSVSTLTIQRTQQEDSAVYLCASSLYSNYGYTFGSGTRLTVV.

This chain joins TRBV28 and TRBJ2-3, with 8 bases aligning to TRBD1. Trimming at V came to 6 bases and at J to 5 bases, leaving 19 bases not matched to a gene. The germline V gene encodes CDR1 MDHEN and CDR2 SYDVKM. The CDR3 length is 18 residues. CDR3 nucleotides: TGTGCCAGCAGCTCCCCCGGCGGGCGGACAGGGTTTCAAGATACGCAGTATTTT. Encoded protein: CASSSPGGRTGFQDTQYF.

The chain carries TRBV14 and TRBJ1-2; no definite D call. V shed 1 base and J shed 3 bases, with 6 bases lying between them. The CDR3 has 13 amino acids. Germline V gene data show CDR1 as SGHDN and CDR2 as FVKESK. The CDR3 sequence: CASSQVSDYGYTF. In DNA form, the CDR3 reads TGTGCCAGCAGCCAAGTATCAGACTATGGCTACACCTTC.

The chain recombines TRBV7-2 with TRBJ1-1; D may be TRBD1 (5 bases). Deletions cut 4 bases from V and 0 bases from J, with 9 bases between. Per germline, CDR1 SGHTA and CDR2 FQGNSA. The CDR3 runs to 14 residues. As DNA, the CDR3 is TGTGCCAGCAGCTCAGACAGCATGAACACTGAAGCTTTCTTT. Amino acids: CASSSDSMNTEAFF.

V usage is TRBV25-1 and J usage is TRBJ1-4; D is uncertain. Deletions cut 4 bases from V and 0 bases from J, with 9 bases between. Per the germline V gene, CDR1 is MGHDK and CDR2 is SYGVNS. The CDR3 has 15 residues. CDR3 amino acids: CASSAPRSTNEKLFF. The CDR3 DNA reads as TGTGCCAGCAGTGCCCCACGGTCAACTAATGAAAAACTGTTTTTT. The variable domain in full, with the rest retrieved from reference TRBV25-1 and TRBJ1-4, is EADIYQTPRYLVIGTGKKITLECSQTMGHDKMYWYQQDPGMELHLIHYSYGVNSTEKGDLSSESTVSRIRTEHFPLTLESARPSHTSQYLCASSAPRSTNEKLFFGSGTQLSVL.

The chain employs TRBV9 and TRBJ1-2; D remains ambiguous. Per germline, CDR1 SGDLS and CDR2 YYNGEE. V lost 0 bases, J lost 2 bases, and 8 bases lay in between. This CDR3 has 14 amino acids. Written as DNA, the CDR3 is TGTGCCAGCAGCGTAGACTCCAGGAACTATGGCTACACCTTC. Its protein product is CASSVDSRNYGYTF.

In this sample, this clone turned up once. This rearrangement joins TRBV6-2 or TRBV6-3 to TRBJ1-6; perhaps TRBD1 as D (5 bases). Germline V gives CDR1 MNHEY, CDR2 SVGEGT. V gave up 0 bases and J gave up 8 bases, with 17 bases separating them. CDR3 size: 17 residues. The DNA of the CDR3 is TGTGCCAGCAGTTACTCGCACCTGGGACTGGGGGATTCACCCCTCCACTTT. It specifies CASSYSHLGLGDSPLHF.

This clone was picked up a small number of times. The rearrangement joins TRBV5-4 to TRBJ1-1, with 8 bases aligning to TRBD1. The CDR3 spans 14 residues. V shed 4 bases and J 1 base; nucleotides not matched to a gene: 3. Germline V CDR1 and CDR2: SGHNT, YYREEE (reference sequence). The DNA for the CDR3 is TGTGCCAGCAGCCACGGACAGGGGAACACTGAAGCTTTCTTT. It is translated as CASSHGQGNTEAFF. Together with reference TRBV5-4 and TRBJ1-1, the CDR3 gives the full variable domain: ETGVTQSPTHLIKTRGQQVTLRCSSQSGHNTVSWYQQALGQGPQFIFQYYREEENGRGNFPPRFSGLQFPNYSSELNVNALELDDSALYLCASSHGQGNTEAFFGQGTRLTVV.

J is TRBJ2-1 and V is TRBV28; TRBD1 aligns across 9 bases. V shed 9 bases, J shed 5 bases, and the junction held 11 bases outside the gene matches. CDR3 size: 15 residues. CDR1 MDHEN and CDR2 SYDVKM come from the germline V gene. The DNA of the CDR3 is TGTGCCAGTAAGGGAGGGGGACAGGGCGACAATGAGCAGTTCTTC. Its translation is CASKGGGQGDNEQFF.

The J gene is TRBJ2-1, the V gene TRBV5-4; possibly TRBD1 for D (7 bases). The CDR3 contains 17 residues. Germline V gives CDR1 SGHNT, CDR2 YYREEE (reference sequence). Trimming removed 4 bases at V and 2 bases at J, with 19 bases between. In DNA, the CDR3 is TGTGCCAGCAGCGCAGGGACCCAGGGGGGAGCCTACAATGAGCAGTTCTTC. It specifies CASSAGTQGGAYNEQFF. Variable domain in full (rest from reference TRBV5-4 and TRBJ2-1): ETGVTQSPTHLIKTRGQQVTLRCSSQSGHNTVSWYQQALGQGPQFIFQYYREEENGRGNFPPRFSGLQFPNYSSELNVNALELDDSALYLCASSAGTQGGAYNEQFFGPGTRLTVL.

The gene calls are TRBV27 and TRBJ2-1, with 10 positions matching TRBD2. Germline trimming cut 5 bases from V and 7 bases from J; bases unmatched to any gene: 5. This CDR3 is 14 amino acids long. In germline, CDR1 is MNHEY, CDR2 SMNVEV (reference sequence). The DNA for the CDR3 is TGTGCCAGCAGTCCGACGACTAGCGGGAATGAGCAGTTCTTC. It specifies CASSPTTSGNEQFF.